These 21 T cell receptor beta chains share one sample of origin, sequenced in a study of T cell responses to AZD1222 COVID-19 vaccine. Using immunoSEQ multiplex PCR, the repertoire was profiled, and TCRdb retains in-frame clones only, with some absent. Among over 100,000 clones listed, 85% to 90% were seen once. The specimen comprised peripheral blood, sampled on day 0 of AZD1222 vaccination. The receptors were sampled from an adult in good health.

The V gene is TRBV19, the J gene TRBJ1-2, with TRBD1 as a possible D gene (5 bases). V dropped 4 bases and J dropped 5 bases, with 11 bases sitting between them. The V gene's germline CDR1 is LNHDA and CDR2 SQIVND (reference sequence). CDR3 length: 13 amino acids. In DNA form, the CDR3 reads TGTGCCAGTAGTAAAGACAGTCGGTATGGCTACACCTTC. Its translation: CASSKDSRYGYTF.

This clone has a count of ten or more. This chain joins TRBV9 and TRBJ2-5; no clear D. Trimming cost V 1 base and J 1 base, with 5 bases left between them. The CDR3 has 13 residues. Germline V CDR1 and CDR2: SGDLS, YYNGEE. This CDR3 is CASSVYLQETQYF. CDR3 in DNA: TGTGCCAGCAGCGTATATCTCCAAGAGACCCAGTACTTC.

This clone appeared many times. The chain employs TRBV6-5 and TRBJ1-1; no clear D gene. The V gene's germline CDR1 is MNHEY and CDR2 SVGAGI. Trimming left V 6 bases short and J 1 base short, with 6 bases between. The CDR3 is 12 residues long. The CDR3 bases are TGTGCCAGCAGGTCAGGGAACACTGAAGCTTTCTTT. It yields the protein CASRSGNTEAFF.

The chain couples TRBV10-3 to TRBJ2-2; 7 positions match TRBD1. Germline values: CDR1 ENHRY, CDR2 SYGVKD. Germline trimming cut 7 bases from V and 2 bases from J; bases unmatched to any gene: 7. The CDR3 runs 15 residues. The CDR3 nucleotides read TGTGCCATCAATGAAGGACAGGCAAACACCGGGGAGCTGTTTTTT. Residues: CAINEGQANTGELFF.

In the case of this clone: Relative to the germline gene, one junction end is altered; a read error may explain this. V and J are TRBV18 and TRBJ1-2; D call uncertain. The CDR3 spans 13 residues. Germline V gene sequence: CDR1 KGHSH, CDR2 LQKENI. CDR3 in amino acids: CASSTPSLGGYTF. In DNA, the CDR3 is TGTGCCAGCTCAACACCGAGTTTGGGAGGCTACACCTTC.

The V and J genes are TRBV19 and TRBJ1-1; TRBD1 is a possible D gene (6 bases). V was pared by 7 bases and J by 2 bases, with 17 bases between. Per germline, CDR1 LNHDA and CDR2 SQIVND (reference sequence). The CDR3 consists of 15 residues. The CDR3 DNA is TGTGCCAGTACTCTGTCCAGCAGGGGTAACACTGAAGCTTTCTTT. It translates to CASTLSSRGNTEAFF.

The CDR3 sequence: CASTRRAGGYTF. The CDR3, as DNA: TGTGCCAGCACCCGCCGTGCAGGGGGTTACACCTTC. The chain employs TRBV28 and TRBJ1-2; 7 nucleotides line up with TRBD1. V shed 7 bases, J shed 11 bases, and the junction held 10 bases outside the gene matches. The CDR3 length is 12 residues. CDR1 and CDR2 from the germline V gene are MDHEN and SYDVKM.

The chain joins TRBV9 to TRBJ1-2, with D unresolved. CDR1 SGDLS and CDR2 YYNGEE come from the germline V gene. CDR3 length: 12 residues. Trimming pared 3 bases from V and 4 bases from J, leaving 7 bases between. The CDR3, as DNA: TGTGCCAGCAGCGCATTTCCCTATGGCTACACCTTC. Protein: CASSAFPYGYTF.

V and J are TRBV5-1 and TRBJ1-5; 8 positions match TRBD1. V shed 2 bases and J 9 bases; nucleotides not matched to a gene: 7. CDR3 size: 14 residues. The germline CDR1 and CDR2 sequences are SGHRS and YFSETQ. The CDR3 sequence: CASSLGQGEGPQHF. The CDR3 DNA reads TGCGCCAGCAGCTTAGGACAGGGTGAAGGGCCCCAGCATTTT.

CDR3 coding DNA: TGTGCCAGCAGTTACTGGCCAAACAGTAACTATGGCTACACCTTC. This translates into CASSYWPNSNYGYTF. The chain recombines TRBV6-5 with TRBJ1-2; no clear D. V lost 1 base to trimming and J lost 1 base, with 10 bases between them. The CDR3 is 15 residues long. CDR1 MNHEY and CDR2 SVGAGI come from the germline V gene.

The V gene is TRBV27, the J gene TRBJ1-2, with 8 bases that match TRBD1. The CDR3 sequence is 14 residues long. Germline assignment: CDR1 MNHEY and CDR2 SMNVEV (reference sequence). Germline trimming cut 5 bases from V and 4 bases from J; bases unmatched to any gene: 6. The CDR3 is CASSPGTGSYGYTF. The CDR3 DNA is TGTGCCAGCAGTCCCGGGACAGGAAGCTATGGCTACACCTTC.

The chain employs TRBV7-3 and TRBJ2-7, with D uncertain. This CDR3 has 13 amino acids. Trimming shortened V by 2 bases and J by 7 bases, and 12 bases separated the two germline ends. Germline V gives CDR1 SGHTA, CDR2 FQGTGA. CDR3 in amino acids: CASSLDRGGEQYF. The DNA for the CDR3 is TGTGCCAGCAGCTTAGATCGAGGCGGAGAGCAGTACTTC.

This clone appeared a single time. Sequence at one end of the junction differs from germline and may be a read error. This CDR3 reads CASSTSGTYHEQFF. CDR3 bases: TGTGCCAGCAGTACCTCCGGGACCTACCATGAGCAGTTCTTC. The chain combines TRBV28 with TRBJ2-1, with D perhaps assigned TRBD1 or TRBD2 (5 bases each). Looked up from germline, CDR1 is MDHEN and CDR2 is SYDVKM. The CDR3 is 14 amino acids. The full variable domain, rest sourced from reference TRBV28 and TRBJ2-1, is DVKVTQSSRYLVKRTGEKVFLECVQDMDHENMFWYRQDPGLGLRLIYFSYDVKMKEKGDIPEGYSVSREKKERFSLILESASTNQTSMYLCASSTSGTYHEQFFGPGTRLTVL.

The rearrangement uses TRBV4-1 and TRBJ2-7; D might be TRBD1 (7 bases). The germline V and J ends were trimmed by 0 bases and 2 bases, with 14 bases remaining between them. CDR1 and CDR2 (germline): MGHRA, YSYEKL. This CDR3 region has 16 residues. The CDR3 here is CASSQDWARGAYEQYF. In DNA form, the CDR3 reads TGCGCCAGCAGCCAAGATTGGGCCAGGGGGGCCTACGAGCAGTACTTC.

This chain uses TRBV18 with TRBJ2-7; tentatively, D is TRBD1 or TRBD2 (6 bases each). Trimming stripped 0 bases from V and 2 bases from J, with 11 bases between. This CDR3 region has 15 residues. Germline V gene data show CDR1 as KGHSH and CDR2 as LQKENI. The CDR3 sequence is CASSPPGRGAYEQYF. The CDR3 DNA sequence: TGTGCCAGCTCACCACCGGGTAGGGGGGCCTACGAGCAGTACTTC.

In its sample, this clone was seen a few times. J is TRBJ1-6 and V is TRBV19; D unclear. Trimming removed 5 bases from V and 7 bases from J, with 21 bases in between. This CDR3 has 17 amino acids. Germline-derived CDR1 and CDR2 are LNHDA and SQIVND (reference sequence). The CDR3 nucleotides are TGTGCCAGTAGTTCATATTCCCCTACCAAAGGCAATTCACCCCTCCACTTT. Its protein product is CASSSYSPTKGNSPLHF.

V and J are TRBV6-4 and TRBJ1-1; D uncertain. Germline V lookup: CDR1 MRHNA, CDR2 SNTAGT. V lost 4 bases, J lost 4 bases, and 10 bases lay in between. There are 13 residues in the CDR3. The CDR3 is CASSAGIGTEAFF. CDR3 coding DNA: TGTGCCAGCAGTGCCGGTATCGGCACTGAAGCTTTCTTT.

The chain links TRBV10-3 to TRBJ1-2, with D tentatively TRBD1 (5 bases). This CDR3 spans 17 amino acids. Trimming cost V 0 bases and J 8 bases, with 22 bases left between them. Germline V gene lookup returns CDR1 ENHRY and CDR2 SYGVKD. This chain's CDR3 is CAISESGRGLRPGGYTF. CDR3 DNA sequence: TGTGCCATCAGTGAGTCAGGGCGGGGACTAAGACCGGGAGGCTACACCTTC.

The chain uses TRBV5-8 and TRBJ2-3; D perhaps matches TRBD1 (6 bases). Germline CDR1 and CDR2: SGHTS and YDEGEE. V dropped 0 bases and J dropped 2 bases, with 10 bases sitting between them. The CDR3 is 15 residues long. The CDR3 nucleotides are TGTGCCAGCAGCTTGGGACAGGTGACCACAGATACGCAGTATTTT. Protein: CASSLGQVTTDTQYF.

The chain uses TRBV7-9 and TRBJ1-3; a possible D gene is TRBD1 (5 bases). Looked up from germline, CDR1 is SEHNR and CDR2 is FQNEAQ (reference sequence). Trimming removed 3 bases at V and 0 bases at J, with 12 bases between. This CDR3 spans 16 amino acids. CDR3 in DNA: TGTGCCAGCAGCTTCCTGACAGACCTCTCTGGAAACACCATATATTTT. This sequence encodes CASSFLTDLSGNTIYF.

This rearrangement joins TRBV7-7 to TRBJ2-5; TRBD1 agrees at 10 bases. The CDR3 loop spans 15 amino acids. The germline gives CDR1 SSHAT, CDR2 FNYEAQ (reference sequence). J was trimmed by 4 bases and V by 5 bases; bases with no gene match: 7. CDR3 amino acids: CASSQGGQGPETQYF. The CDR3 DNA reads as TGTGCCAGCAGCCAAGGGGGACAGGGGCCAGAGACCCAGTACTTC.